Listed here is a single TCR beta chain. The antigen is undetermined. Alongside a J-beta primer mix, a sample-barcoded 5' primer served in a second PCR lasting roughly 7 to 11 cycles. Per-sample output comprised a minimum of 2.5 million paired-end reads containing CDR3. Via MiXCR, TCRdb re-called the 5' RACE reads, giving one row per CDR3 protein. Of some 1.8 million distinct CDR3 sequences listed, about two fifths were seen once; the top ten hold roughly 23%. The CDR3 has 13 residues. V gave up 4 bases and J gave up 8 bases; unmatched junction bases: 2. Germline V gene lookup returns CDR1 LNHNV and CDR2 YYDKDF (reference sequence). The sample is drawn from a study of blood T cells in healthy people across ages. Findings and limits, study-wide: There was a strong correlation between TCR beta diversity and naive T cell percentage.

Each donor had approximately 10 milliliters of peripheral blood drawn. Each sample yielded at least 6 million isolated PBMCs. This sequence joins TRBV15 and TRBJ2-1; 10 nucleotides agree with TRBD1. Sequencing was performed on blood. The sequence was collected from a human donor in good health. CDR3 in DNA: TGTGCCACCAGCATGGACAGGGGGTATGAGCAGTTCTTC. Protein: CATSMDRGYEQFF.